This TCR beta chain was sequenced for a study of T cells after yellow fever vaccination. Whole-study context: Any fraction with a low cell number was prepared using SMART-Seq v4 Ultra Low Input.

The CDR3 totals 16 residues. Trimming cost V 0 bases and J 7 bases, with 19 bases left between them. From germline, CDR1 is SGHTS and CDR2 YDEGEE. Conversion of TCR transcripts into cDNA relied on 5'RACE template switching, which added a universal primer site and UMIs. Using its own MiXCR run on the 5' RACE reads, TCRdb lists one record per CDR3 protein. The sample carries 120,000 or so distinct CDR3 sequences, 7.2% recorded once. This clonotype was recorded at least ten times. This sequence originates from a man between 18 and 35 years old who received the YFV17D yellow fever vaccine. Material: CD4+ T cells sorted from PBMCs, obtained about 49 days after the first yellow fever vaccination. V is TRBV5-8 and J is TRBJ1-2, with D hard to call. The CDR3 coding sequence is TGTGCCAGCAGCTTGGGCGGGAGCGGATTGGGTTTTGGCTACACCTTC. Protein product: CASSLGGSGLGFGYTF. Filled out from reference TRBV5-8 and TRBJ1-2, the complete variable domain reads EAGVTQSPTHLIKTRGQQATLRCSPISGHTSVYWYQQALGLGLQFLLWYDEGEERNRGNFPPRFSGRQFPNYSSELNVNALELEDSALYLCASSLGGSGLGFGYTFGSGTRLTVV.